The entry below gives a single T cell receptor (beta chain) sequence along with its context. What it recognizes is unknown. Germline V gives CDR1 GTSNPN, CDR2 SVGIG (reference sequence). V was trimmed by 1 base and J by 4 bases, leaving 13 bases between them. The CDR3 has 15 amino acids. Negatively enriched CD4+ T cells were divided by CD45RA into naive and memory. Samples underwent the assay at deep level. Profiled with immunoSEQ multiplex PCR; TCRdb holds only in-frame clones, not every one. The data contain nearly 1 million clones, over 75% of them seen just once; the ten biggest clones take up approximately 1.5%. This specimen belongs to a study of shared clonotypes between healthy human individuals. Whole-study context: Per donor, CD8 memory used one plate, CD8 naive used two, CD4 memory used three and CD4 naive used three.

Study-level results: Researchers found naive subsets generally carried larger estimated richness than memory subsets.

The sample taken for sequencing was memory CD4+ T cells sorted from blood. The subset was: CD45RA-negative fraction. This chain links TRBV30 with TRBJ1-4; D call uncertain. This clonotype was sampled from a man between 18 and 35 years old in good health. The CDR3 sequence: CAWSDGMYLNEKLFF. CDR3 nucleotides: TGTGCCTGGAGTGATGGGATGTACCTTAATGAAAAACTGTTTTTT.